What follows are 9 T cell receptor beta chains derived from one specimen sequenced in a study of blood T cell repertoires in COVID-19. Using immunoSEQ multiplex PCR, the repertoire was profiled, and TCRdb retains in-frame clones only, with some absent. The profile shows under 75,000 clones, about 90% of them singletons. The source material was peripheral blood. These receptors were obtained from a man aged 55 to 70 with active COVID-19.

This clone was picked up one time. This chain uses TRBV6-6 with TRBJ1-1, with 9 bases fitting TRBD1. Germline CDR1 MNHNY, CDR2 SVGAGI (reference sequence). This CDR3 region has 16 residues. Unmatched junction bases numbered 12, after V lost 5 bases and J lost 5 bases. The CDR3 reads CASSAGTGFLRTEAFF. CDR3 nucleotides: TGTGCCAGCAGTGCCGGGACAGGGTTTTTGCGGACTGAAGCTTTCTTT.

The CDR3 sequence: CASSSHPGLYGYTF. The CDR3 DNA is TGTGCCAGCAGCTCCCACCCGGGTCTCTATGGCTACACCTTC. The chain couples TRBV7-2 to TRBJ1-2; D is ambiguous. Germline values: CDR1 SGHTA, CDR2 FQGNSA. The CDR3 contains 14 residues. Trimming left V 4 bases short and J 4 bases short, with 13 bases between.

The rearrangement uses TRBV7-9 and TRBJ2-3; D unresolved. CDR3 length equals 11 residues. Trimming cost V 4 bases and J 6 bases, with 5 bases left between them. Germline V gene sequence: CDR1 SEHNR, CDR2 FQNEAQ (reference sequence). CDR3 region: CASSYGDTQYF. The CDR3 region has the DNA TGTGCCAGCAGCTACGGGGATACGCAGTATTTT.

This rearrangement joins TRBV27 to TRBJ2-7, with D hard to call. With 0 bases removed from V and 3 bases from J, the gap between germline ends came to 6 bases. This CDR3 region has 13 residues. CDR1 is MNHEY and CDR2 is SMNVEV in the germline V gene (reference sequence). The CDR3 spells CASSLSRGYEQYF. CDR3 DNA sequence: TGTGCCAGCAGTTTATCGAGAGGCTACGAGCAGTACTTC.

The gene calls are TRBV28 and TRBJ2-1; D possibly corresponds to TRBD2 (6 bases). Germline V gene sequence: CDR1 MDHEN, CDR2 SYDVKM. V was shortened by 7 bases and J by 8 bases, with 15 bases between the two germline ends. The length of the CDR3 is 13 residues. The CDR3 nucleotides read TGTGCCAGCACGGAGGGGACTGGGGATGAGCAGTTCTTC. This sequence encodes CASTEGTGDEQFF.

This clone was seen once. The CDR3, as DNA: TGTGCCAGCAGTTCAGGACTAGCGGGAGGACAACCCAACACAGATACGCAGTATTTT. This encodes CASSSGLAGGQPNTDTQYF. The chain is built from TRBV6-2 or TRBV6-3 and TRBJ2-3; 14 nucleotides agree with TRBD2. The ends lost 4 bases at V and 2 bases at J; junction bases unmatched: 11. This CDR3 is 19 amino acids long. Per the germline V gene, CDR1 is MNHEY and CDR2 is SVGEGT.

The chain carries TRBV19 and TRBJ1-2; D possibly corresponds to TRBD1 (6 bases). The CDR3 covers 12 residues. Germline assignment: CDR1 LNHDA and CDR2 SQIVND (reference sequence). CDR3 bases: TGTGGCTCGGGGCAGGGGATCTATGGCTACACCTTC. Protein: CGSGQGIYGYTF.

The chain is built from TRBV14 and TRBJ2-3, with D hard to call. Trimming stripped 1 base from V and 1 base from J, with 9 bases between. The CDR3 contains 15 residues. Germline V gene data show CDR1 as SGHDN and CDR2 as FVKESK. The CDR3 DNA sequence: TGTGCCAGCAGCCAAGGGGCTGGCCGCACAGATACGCAGTATTTT. Its translation is CASSQGAGRTDTQYF.

The chain combines TRBV28 with TRBJ1-2, with D tentatively TRBD1 (5 bases). Looked up from germline, CDR1 is MDHEN and CDR2 is SYDVKM. With 6 bases removed from V and 6 bases from J, the gap between germline ends came to 14 bases. This CDR3 comprises 13 residues. Written as DNA, the CDR3 is TGTGCCAGCAGCCTCGACAGTAGCCATGGCTACACCTTC. It codes for CASSLDSSHGYTF.